The T cell receptor (beta chain) under discussion was sequenced for a study of cytomegalovirus exposure and HLA in healthy donors. The CDR3 totals 16 residues. Looked up from germline, CDR1 is KGHSY and CDR2 is FQNENV. After removal of 3 bases from V and 0 bases from J, the junction contained 7 bases not matched to a gene. Amplification used 60 Vbeta primers and 13 Jbeta primers. The repertoire was sequenced with immunoSEQ multiplex PCR; TCRdb's copy has only in-frame clones and lacks some. Here the sample spans some 90,000 clones, around three fifths being singletons. The chain recombines TRBV16 with TRBJ2-7; 8 positions agree with TRBD1. The TCR was taken from a boy aged 5-17 years in good health and CMV-seropositive. Specimen: PBMCs. The chain's CDR3 is CASSHSTGGTSYEQYF. For the CDR3, the DNA is TGTGCCAGCAGCCATTCTACAGGGGGGACCTCCTACGAGCAGTACTTC.